Listed here are 32 T cell receptor beta chains from one sample, sequenced in a study of CD8 T cells in ankylosing spondylitis. MiXCR, applied by TCRdb to the 5' RACE reads, yields one record per CDR3 protein. The table lists some 350,000 distinct CDR3 sequences, under 15% of them singletons. Sequencing input: blood, either unsorted or a sorted T cell fraction (not recorded which). The source of these receptors is a male donor with ankylosing spondylitis or in good health (not recorded which).

In its sample, this clonotype was seen a few times. V gene TRBV3-1 combines with J gene TRBJ1-3; unclear D gene. The V end was cut by 5 bases, the J end by 2 bases, with 7 bases between. Germline V CDR1 and CDR2: LGHDT, YNNKEL (reference sequence). The CDR3 is made up of 13 amino acids. The CDR3 loop reads CASSSWTGNTIYF. The CDR3 coding sequence is TGTGCCAGCAGCTCCTGGACTGGAAACACCATATATTTT. The full variable domain, its missing parts supplied by reference TRBV3-1 and TRBJ1-3, is DTAVSQTPKYLVTQMGNDKSIKCEQNLGHDTMYWYKQDSKKFLKIMFSYNNKELIINETVPNRFSPKSPDKAHLNLHINSLELGDSAVYFCASSSWTGNTIYFGEGSWLTVV.

This clonotype has just a few counts. The chain joins TRBV7-2 to TRBJ1-2, with D unclear. With 0 bases removed from V and 2 bases from J, the gap between germline ends came to 10 bases. CDR3 length: 15 residues. Germline V gives CDR1 SGHTA, CDR2 FQGNSA. The CDR3 DNA is TGTGCCAGCAGCTTAGCGAGTCCTGCGAACTATGGCTACACCTTC. This gives the protein CASSLASPANYGYTF.

This clonotype was observed many times. This chain connects TRBV12-3 or TRBV12-4 to TRBJ1-6, with TRBD1 matching over 10 bases. J was trimmed by 9 bases and V by 5 bases; bases with no gene match: 7. This CDR3 has 15 amino acids. For the CDR3, the DNA is TGTGCCAGCAGTCCGGGTGGGGACAGGGGTTCACCCCTCCACTTT. It encodes CASSPGGDRGSPLHF.

V gene TRBV4-2 combines with J gene TRBJ2-7; possibly TRBD1 or TRBD2 for D (5 bases each). The CDR3 spans 15 residues. Germline CDR1 and CDR2: LGHNA and YNFKEQ. Trimming stripped 4 bases from V and 3 bases from J, with 16 bases between. CDR3 residues: CASSPGVGPLYEQYF. As DNA, the CDR3 is TGTGCCAGCAGCCCCGGGGTGGGGCCGCTCTACGAGCAGTACTTC.

The chain uses TRBV20-1 and TRBJ2-3; no definite D call. The V gene's germline CDR1 is DFQATT and CDR2 SNEGSKA (reference sequence). The CDR3 has 15 residues. V lost 5 bases and J 0 bases, leaving 15 bases between the germline ends. CDR3 DNA: TGCAGTGCTTCAAAAGGGTTTTTAAGCACAGATACGCAGTATTTT. It specifies CSASKGFLSTDTQYF.

The DNA for the CDR3 is TGCAGTGCGCCGAGGACATCATACAATGAGCAGTTCTTC. Residues: CSAPRTSYNEQFF. The chain has TRBV20-1 and TRBJ2-1, with D possibly TRBD1 on 5 matching bases. Germline V CDR1 and CDR2: DFQATT, SNEGSKA (reference sequence). The V and J ends lost 6 bases and 4 bases respectively, with 13 bases between them. This CDR3 has 13 residues.

This clonotype has only a few counts. V gene TRBV6-5 combines with J gene TRBJ2-7; no clear D gene. CDR3 length equals 14 residues. V lost 0 bases and J lost 2, with 8 bases in between. The V gene's germline CDR1 is MNHEY and CDR2 SVGAGI. The CDR3 nucleotides read TGTGCCAGCAGTTACTCGAGATCAGCCTACGAGCAGTACTTC. Amino acid sequence: CASSYSRSAYEQYF.

V gene TRBV20-1 combines with J gene TRBJ2-3, with D possibly matching TRBD2 (6 bases). The ends were cut back, 0 bases at V and 3 bases at J, with 16 bases in the middle. The CDR3 consists of 16 residues. CDR1 is DFQATT and CDR2 is SNEGSKA in the germline V gene (reference sequence). CDR3 nucleotides: TGCAGTGCTAGAGATGTAGCGGCCTGGGGGACAGATACGCAGTATTTT. It codes for CSARDVAAWGTDTQYF.

This rearrangement joins TRBV20-1 to TRBJ2-5; 9 bases line up with TRBD2. Germline V gene data show CDR1 as DFQATT and CDR2 as SNEGSKA (reference sequence). With V trimmed by 4 bases and J by 4 bases, 7 bases remained unmatched. This CDR3 is built from 14 residues. CDR3 loop: CSATPQLAGETQYF. As DNA, the CDR3 is TGCAGTGCTACCCCCCAACTAGCGGGAGAGACCCAGTACTTC.

This clonotype was observed a few times. The chain couples TRBV6-5 to TRBJ2-5; TRBD2 might be the D (6 bases). The CDR3 covers 19 residues. V was shortened by 0 bases and J by 2 bases, with 22 bases between the two germline ends. The V gene's germline CDR1 is MNHEY and CDR2 SVGAGI. CDR3 bases: TGTGCCAGCAGTTACTCTGGTGGAGGGGCTCCCGAATGGCAAGAGACCCAGTACTTC. It specifies CASSYSGGGAPEWQETQYF.

This chain joins TRBV12-3 or TRBV12-4 and TRBJ2-1; D gene ambiguous. The CDR3 has 12 amino acids. Trimming shortened V by 2 bases and J by 9 bases, and 8 bases separated the two germline ends. CDR3 sequence: CASSLNKAEQFF. In DNA, the CDR3 is TGTGCCAGCAGTTTAAACAAGGCTGAGCAGTTCTTC.

The chain recombines TRBV21-1 with TRBJ2-3; no check of the table's D call, TRBD1, against the DNA was made. TRBV21-1 is a pseudogene locus. This CDR3 spans 15 amino acids. CDR3: CASSPGAGSTDTQYF. The CDR3 nucleotides read TGTGCCAGCAGCCCAGGGGCGGGCAGCACAGATACGCAGTATTTT.

This clonotype has just a few counts. The chain carries TRBV3-1 and TRBJ2-1; D call uncertain. With 4 bases removed from V and 10 bases from J, the gap between germline ends came to 8 bases. The germline gives CDR1 LGHDT, CDR2 YNNKEL (reference sequence). This CDR3 region has 11 residues. The CDR3 DNA reads TGTGCCAGCAGCCTTGGAGTGGAGCAGTTCTTC. Its translation: CASSLGVEQFF.

In this sample, this clonotype turned up a few times. The V call is TRBV29-1, the J call TRBJ2-7; D not resolved. This CDR3 region has 11 residues. Germline CDR1 is SQVTM and CDR2 is ANQGSEA. The V end lost 6 bases, the J end lost 5 bases, and 11 bases lay between the germline ends. The DNA for the CDR3 is TGCAGCGTGGCCGTGTACGACGAGCAGTACTTC. This gives the protein CSVAVYDEQYF.

The chain uses TRBV7-8 and TRBJ2-2; a possible D gene is TRBD2 (5 bases). Germline V lookup: CDR1 SGHVS, CDR2 FQNEAQ. The CDR3 runs to 14 residues. The germline V and J ends were trimmed by 0 bases and 8 bases, with 10 bases remaining between them. This CDR3 is CASSLAGVRGELFF. For the CDR3, the DNA is TGTGCCAGCAGCTTAGCGGGAGTAAGAGGGGAGCTGTTTTTT.

The CDR3 protein is CASSQGEDSPLHF. DNA for the CDR3: TGTGCCAGCAGCCAGGGGGAGGATTCACCCCTCCACTTT. The chain employs TRBV4-2 and TRBJ1-6, with D tentatively TRBD1 (5 bases). Deletions cut 3 bases from V and 8 bases from J, with 8 bases between. CDR3 length: 13 residues. The germline V gene encodes CDR1 LGHNA and CDR2 YNFKEQ.

This clonotype was counted between two and nine times. The chain joins TRBV9 to TRBJ2-5; no firm D call. Trimming left V 4 bases short and J 5 bases short, with 15 bases between. This CDR3 spans 14 amino acids. Germline V gives CDR1 SGDLS, CDR2 YYNGEE. The CDR3 here is CASSLGPLRETQYF. The CDR3 DNA follows: TGTGCCAGCAGCCTTGGACCTTTGAGGGAGACCCAGTACTTC.

V and J are TRBV3-1 and TRBJ1-6; the D is unclear. The CDR3 is made up of 13 amino acids. Germline V lookup: CDR1 LGHDT, CDR2 YNNKEL (reference sequence). Deletions cut 2 bases from V and 12 bases from J, with 11 bases between. The CDR3 DNA follows: TGTGCCAGCAGCCAATTGGGGTTTGGACCCCTCCACTTT. Protein: CASSQLGFGPLHF.

This chain links TRBV6-1 with TRBJ1-3; D gene uncertain. The ends were cut back, 1 base at V and 0 bases at J, with 4 bases in the middle. The CDR3 totals 14 residues. The germline V gene has CDR1 MNHNS and CDR2 SASEGT. The CDR3 protein is CASSEVTSGNTIYF. The CDR3 DNA sequence: TGTGCCAGCAGTGAAGTCACCTCTGGAAACACCATATATTTT.

This clonotype came up many times. The J gene is TRBJ2-3, the V gene TRBV7-9; D not resolved. V was shortened by 2 bases and J by 1 base, with 7 bases between the two germline ends. The CDR3 extends over 14 amino acids. The germline CDR1 and CDR2 sequences are SEHNR and FQNEAQ (reference sequence). CDR3 residues: CASSLFGGTDTQYF. For the CDR3, the DNA is TGTGCCAGCAGCTTATTCGGAGGCACAGATACGCAGTATTTT.

This clonotype was seen only a few times. The rearrangement joins TRBV10-1 to TRBJ2-1; 9 bases align to TRBD1. The CDR3 has 16 residues. The junction had 12 bases not matched to a gene; V was cut back by 6 bases and J by 6 bases. From germline, CDR1 is WNHNN and CDR2 SYGVQD (reference sequence). In DNA form, the CDR3 reads TGCGCCAGCAGCAGATTACAGGGGGCAAATGTCAATGAGCAGTTCTTC. Its translation: CASSRLQGANVNEQFF.

The chain couples TRBV4-1 to TRBJ1-1; D is perhaps TRBD1 (5 bases). V was clipped by 0 bases and J by 5 bases, with 13 bases between them. This CDR3 spans 15 amino acids. Germline loops: CDR1 MGHRA, CDR2 YSYEKL. The CDR3, as DNA: TGCGCCAGCAGCCAAGATCCCGGCAGGGCTACTGAAGCTTTCTTT. Its translation is CASSQDPGRATEAFF.

V gene TRBV7-8 combines with J gene TRBJ2-6; D not resolved. Trimming took 6 bases from V and 0 from J, leaving 15 bases between them. Germline V gene data show CDR1 as SGHVS and CDR2 as FQNEAQ. This CDR3 spans 17 amino acids. The CDR3 DNA sequence: TGTGCCAGCAGTACCGGGCTTCTTTGCTCTGGGGCCAACGTCCTGACTTTC. Protein product: CASSTGLLCSGANVLTF. The variable domain in full, completed from reference TRBV7-8 and TRBJ2-6, reads GAGVSQSPRYKVAKRGQDVALRCDPISGHVSLFWYQQALGQGPEFLTYFQNEAQLDKSGLPSDRFFAERPEGSVSTLKIQRTQQEDSAVYLCASSTGLLCSGANVLTFGAGSRLTVL.

This clonotype was counted a few times. The chain links TRBV20-1 to TRBJ2-3; 8 bases map to TRBD2. The CDR3 runs to 14 residues. Losses at the gene ends were 5 bases for V and 4 bases for J; bases not matched to a gene: 8. Germline V gene data show CDR1 as DFQATT and CDR2 as SNEGSKA (reference sequence). CDR3 nucleotides: TGCAGTGCTTTAGCGGGACCCAATTCAGATACGCAGTATTTT. It translates to CSALAGPNSDTQYF.

V gene TRBV27 combines with J gene TRBJ2-1, with D perhaps being TRBD1 or TRBD2 (5 bases each). Deletions cut 7 bases from V and 0 bases from J, with 25 bases between. Germline V gives CDR1 MNHEY, CDR2 SMNVEV (reference sequence). The CDR3 is made up of 19 amino acids. The DNA for the CDR3 is TGTGCCAGCAAGCCCCCCCCGGACGGGGCCATAAGCTCCTACAATGAGCAGTTCTTC. It yields the protein CASKPPPDGAISSYNEQFF.

The chain combines TRBV21-1 with TRBJ2-1. TRBV21-1 is shown as a pseudogene. The CDR3 spans 17 residues. The CDR3 DNA is TGTGCCAGCAGCAAACGGTTCCGAACACCTTCCTACAATGAGCAGTTCTTC. It translates to CASSKRFRTPSYNEQFF.

This chain uses TRBV27 with TRBJ2-1; 8 bases map to TRBD1. The CDR3 sequence is 18 residues long. Germline lookup yields CDR1 MNHEY and CDR2 SMNVEV (reference sequence). With V trimmed by 0 bases and J by 0 bases, 7 bases remained unmatched. The CDR3: CASSLSATGASSYNEQFF. The DNA of the CDR3 is TGTGCCAGCAGTTTATCCGCGACAGGGGCTAGCTCCTACAATGAGCAGTTCTTC.

There are a few counts of this clonotype. The CDR3 reads CASSSTPGGAYEQYF. The CDR3 region has the DNA TGTGCCAGCAGTTCAACCCCGGGGGGGGCCTACGAGCAGTACTTC. The genes are TRBV12-3 or TRBV12-4 and TRBJ2-7, with 8 bases fitting TRBD2. The CDR3 has 15 residues. J was trimmed by 2 bases and V by 4 bases; bases with no gene match: 7.

This chain links TRBV6-2 or TRBV6-3 with TRBJ1-1; D unclear. The CDR3 runs to 11 residues. The germline gives CDR1 MNHEY, CDR2 SVGEGT. Trimming removed 6 bases from V and 5 bases from J, with 7 bases in between. The CDR3 nucleotides read TGTGCCAGCAGAGGAGTAACTGAAGCTTTCTTT. Its protein is CASRGVTEAFF.

The J gene is TRBJ2-2, the V gene TRBV5-1, with D perhaps TRBD1 or TRBD2 (5 bases each). The CDR3 loop spans 15 amino acids. Germline lookup yields CDR1 SGHRS and CDR2 YFSETQ. Trimming pared 9 bases from V and 4 bases from J, leaving 19 bases between. CDR3 DNA sequence: TGCGCCACACATGGAGGCAGGGCACTCACCGGGGAGCTGTTTTTT. It specifies CATHGGRALTGELFF.

This clonotype was seen more than once but under ten times. The chain is built from TRBV20-1 and TRBJ1-1; D not certain. V lost 5 bases, J lost 1 base, and 11 bases lay in between. The CDR3 contains 13 residues. CDR1 and CDR2 from the germline V gene are DFQATT and SNEGSKA (reference sequence). The CDR3 DNA reads TGCAGTGCTGGATTGAAGTGGAACACTGAAGCTTTCTTT. Protein sequence: CSAGLKWNTEAFF.

The V gene is TRBV24-1, the J gene TRBJ1-2, with a weak D call TRBD1 (6 bases). Germline-derived CDR1 and CDR2 are KGHDR and SFDVKD. Trimming removed 4 bases from V and 4 bases from J, with 24 bases in between. CDR3 length: 18 residues. Here the CDR3 DNA reads TGTGCCACCAGTGACCCGGGGCAGGGGTCTCAAGTAGTCTATGGCTACACCTTC. As protein: CATSDPGQGSQVVYGYTF.